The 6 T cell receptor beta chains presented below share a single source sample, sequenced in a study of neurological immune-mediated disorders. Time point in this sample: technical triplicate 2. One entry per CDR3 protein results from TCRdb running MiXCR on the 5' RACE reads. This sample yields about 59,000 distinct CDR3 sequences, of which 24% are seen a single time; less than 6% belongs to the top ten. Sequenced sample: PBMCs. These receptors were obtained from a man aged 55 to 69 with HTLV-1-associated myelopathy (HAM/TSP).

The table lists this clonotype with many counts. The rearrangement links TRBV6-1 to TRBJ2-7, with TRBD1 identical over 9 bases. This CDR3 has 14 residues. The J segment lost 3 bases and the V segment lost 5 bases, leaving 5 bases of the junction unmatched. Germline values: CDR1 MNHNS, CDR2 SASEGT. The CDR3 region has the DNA TGTGCCAGCAGTTCCGGGACAGGGTTCTACGAGCAGTACTTC. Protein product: CASSSGTGFYEQYF.

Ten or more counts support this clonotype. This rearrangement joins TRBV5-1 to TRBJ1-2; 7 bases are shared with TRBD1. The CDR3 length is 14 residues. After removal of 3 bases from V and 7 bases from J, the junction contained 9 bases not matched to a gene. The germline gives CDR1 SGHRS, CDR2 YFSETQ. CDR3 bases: TGCGCCAGCAGCTCGACGACAGGGCCGGCTGGCTACACCTTC. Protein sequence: CASSSTTGPAGYTF.

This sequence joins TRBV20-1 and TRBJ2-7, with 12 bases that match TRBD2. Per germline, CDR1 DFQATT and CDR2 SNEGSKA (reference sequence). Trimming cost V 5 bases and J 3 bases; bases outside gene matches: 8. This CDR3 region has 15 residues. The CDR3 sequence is CSAVGLAGSLYEQYF. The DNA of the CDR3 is TGCAGTGCTGTTGGACTAGCGGGATCTCTCTACGAGCAGTACTTC.

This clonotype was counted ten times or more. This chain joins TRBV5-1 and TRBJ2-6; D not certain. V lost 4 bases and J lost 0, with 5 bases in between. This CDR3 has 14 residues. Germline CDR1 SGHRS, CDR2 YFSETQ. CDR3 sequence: CASSESSGANVLTF. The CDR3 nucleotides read TGCGCCAGCAGCGAGAGCTCTGGGGCCAACGTCCTGACTTTC.

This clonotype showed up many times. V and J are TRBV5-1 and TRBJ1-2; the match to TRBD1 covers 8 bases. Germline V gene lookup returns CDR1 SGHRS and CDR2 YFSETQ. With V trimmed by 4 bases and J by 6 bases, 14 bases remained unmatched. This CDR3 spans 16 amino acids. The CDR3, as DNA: TGCGCCAGCAGCATAGATCCCAGGGGGCGCGGGAATGGCTACACCTTC. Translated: CASSIDPRGRGNGYTF.

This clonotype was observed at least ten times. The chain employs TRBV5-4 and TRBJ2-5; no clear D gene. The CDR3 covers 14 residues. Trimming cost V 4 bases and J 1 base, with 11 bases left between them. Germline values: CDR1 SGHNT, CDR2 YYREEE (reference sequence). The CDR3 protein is CASSAGRTQETQYF. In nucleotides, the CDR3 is TGTGCCAGCAGCGCTGGACGGACCCAAGAGACCCAGTACTTC.